What follows is one T cell receptor beta chain and its context. Its specificity is not known. Making the TCR beta cDNA relied on 5'RACE template switching with UMIs. Each CDR3 protein gets one entry in TCRdb, which reprocessed the 5' RACE reads and gives no DNA. The sample includes 150,000 or so distinct CDR3 sequences. These data come from a study of T cells expressing NK-cell markers. The study's findings and limits: In a group of several donors, dominant NKG2C+ clonotypes represented about 1.0-7.5% of CD8+ T cells.

The CDR3 has 15 amino acids. Per the germline V gene, CDR1 is LNHNV and CDR2 is YYDKDF (reference sequence). The receptor comes from a woman aged 18-69 years in good health. Source material: blood T cells: a sorted CD56 or NKG2C T cell subset, CD4+ or CD8+ T cells, or bulk PBMC T cells (not recorded which). J is TRBJ2-3 and V is TRBV15. The chain's CDR3 is CATSREVLATDTQYF.